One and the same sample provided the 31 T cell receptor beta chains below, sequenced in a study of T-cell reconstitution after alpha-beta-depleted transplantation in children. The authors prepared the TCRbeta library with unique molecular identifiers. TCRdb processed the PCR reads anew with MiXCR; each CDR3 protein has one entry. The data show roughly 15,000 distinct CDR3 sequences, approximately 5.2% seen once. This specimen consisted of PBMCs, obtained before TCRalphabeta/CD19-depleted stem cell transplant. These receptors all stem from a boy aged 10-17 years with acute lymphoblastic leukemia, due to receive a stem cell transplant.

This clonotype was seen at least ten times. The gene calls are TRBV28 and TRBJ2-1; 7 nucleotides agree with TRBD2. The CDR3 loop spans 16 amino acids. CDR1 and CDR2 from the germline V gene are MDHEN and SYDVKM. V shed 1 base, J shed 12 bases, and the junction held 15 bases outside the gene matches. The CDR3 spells CASSLFRGEGGYGQFF. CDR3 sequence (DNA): TGTGCCAGCAGTTTATTTCGCGGGGAGGGAGGTTACGGGCAGTTCTTC.

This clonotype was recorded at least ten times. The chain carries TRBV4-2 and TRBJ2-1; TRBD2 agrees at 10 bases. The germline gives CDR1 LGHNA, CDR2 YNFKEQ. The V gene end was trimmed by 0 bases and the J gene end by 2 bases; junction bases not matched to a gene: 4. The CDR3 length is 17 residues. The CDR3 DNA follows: TGTGCCAGCAGCCAAGAATCAAGCGGGAGGGCCTACAATGAGCAGTTCTTC. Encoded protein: CASSQESSGRAYNEQFF.

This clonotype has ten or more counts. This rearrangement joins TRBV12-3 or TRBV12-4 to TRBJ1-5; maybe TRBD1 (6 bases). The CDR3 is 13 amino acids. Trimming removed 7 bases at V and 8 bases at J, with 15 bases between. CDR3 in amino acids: CASTQGPLEPQHF. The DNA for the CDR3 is TGTGCCAGCACCCAGGGGCCCCTAGAGCCCCAGCATTTT.

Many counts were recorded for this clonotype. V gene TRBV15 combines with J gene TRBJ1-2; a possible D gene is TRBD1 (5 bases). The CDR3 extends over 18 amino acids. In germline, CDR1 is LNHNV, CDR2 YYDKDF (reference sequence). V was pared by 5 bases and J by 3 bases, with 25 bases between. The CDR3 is CATSSPEGNMRRDYGYTF. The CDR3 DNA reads TGTGCCACCAGCTCCCCCGAGGGGAATATGAGACGAGACTATGGCTACACCTTC.

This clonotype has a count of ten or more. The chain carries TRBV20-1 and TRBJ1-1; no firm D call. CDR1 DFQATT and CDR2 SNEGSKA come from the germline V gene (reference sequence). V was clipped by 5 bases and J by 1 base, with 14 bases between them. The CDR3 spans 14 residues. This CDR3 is CSAVPTDANTEAFF. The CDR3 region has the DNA TGCAGTGCTGTCCCGACTGACGCGAACACTGAAGCTTTCTTT.

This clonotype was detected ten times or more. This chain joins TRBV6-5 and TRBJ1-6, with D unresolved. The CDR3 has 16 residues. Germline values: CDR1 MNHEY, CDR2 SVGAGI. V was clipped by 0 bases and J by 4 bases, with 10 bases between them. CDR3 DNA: TGTGCCAGCAGTTACTCTAAGGTTTCGTATAATTCACCCCTCCACTTT. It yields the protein CASSYSKVSYNSPLHF.

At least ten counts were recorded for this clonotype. The CDR3 nucleotides read TGCAGTGCTAGAACTAGCGGACAAGAGACCCAGTACTTC. It translates to CSARTSGQETQYF. The V gene is TRBV20-1, the J gene TRBJ2-5, with 8 bases fitting TRBD2. The CDR3 spans 13 residues. J lost 2 bases, V lost 2 bases, and 1 base had no gene match. The germline V gene encodes CDR1 DFQATT and CDR2 SNEGSKA (reference sequence).

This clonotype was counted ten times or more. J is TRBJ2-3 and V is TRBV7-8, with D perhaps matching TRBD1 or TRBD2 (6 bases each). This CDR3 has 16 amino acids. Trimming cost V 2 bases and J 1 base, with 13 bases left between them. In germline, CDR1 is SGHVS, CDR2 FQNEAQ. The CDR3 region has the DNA TGTGCCAGCAGCTTATTTCCGGGGGCAGGCACAGATACGCAGTATTTT. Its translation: CASSLFPGAGTDTQYF.

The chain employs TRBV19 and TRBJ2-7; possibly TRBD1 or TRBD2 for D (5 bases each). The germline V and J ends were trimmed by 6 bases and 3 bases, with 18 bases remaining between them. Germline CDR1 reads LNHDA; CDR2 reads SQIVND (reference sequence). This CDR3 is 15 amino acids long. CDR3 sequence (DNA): TGTGCCAGTAGACCCGCTTCCGGGACGGGCTACGAGCAGTACTTC. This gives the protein CASRPASGTGYEQYF.

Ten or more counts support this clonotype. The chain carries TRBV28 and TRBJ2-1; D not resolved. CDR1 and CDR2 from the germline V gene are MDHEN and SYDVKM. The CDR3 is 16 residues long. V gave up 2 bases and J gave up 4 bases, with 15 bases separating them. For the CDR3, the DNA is TGTGCCAGCAGTTTAGTCGGCCCCGGTGGATACAATGAGCAGTTCTTC. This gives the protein CASSLVGPGGYNEQFF.

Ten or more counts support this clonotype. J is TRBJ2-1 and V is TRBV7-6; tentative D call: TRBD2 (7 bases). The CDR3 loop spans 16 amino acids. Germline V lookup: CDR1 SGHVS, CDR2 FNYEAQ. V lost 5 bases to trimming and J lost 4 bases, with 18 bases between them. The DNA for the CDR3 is TGTGCCAGCAGCCCGGGGGCGGGAGTGGGGTACAATGAGCAGTTCTTC. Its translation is CASSPGAGVGYNEQFF.

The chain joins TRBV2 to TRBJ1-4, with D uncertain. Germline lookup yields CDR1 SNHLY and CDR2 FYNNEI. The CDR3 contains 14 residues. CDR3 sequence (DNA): TGTACCTGCAGTCCCTACGTATCGGATGAAAAACTGTTTTTT. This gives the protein CTCSPYVSDEKLFF.

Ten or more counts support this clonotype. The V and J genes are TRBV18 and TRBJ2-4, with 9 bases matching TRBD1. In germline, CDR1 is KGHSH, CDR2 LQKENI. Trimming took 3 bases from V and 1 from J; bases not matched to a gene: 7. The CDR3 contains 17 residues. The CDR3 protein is CASSPQTGQGAKNIQYF. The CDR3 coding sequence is TGTGCCAGCTCACCTCAAACAGGACAGGGGGCCAAAAACATTCAGTACTTC.

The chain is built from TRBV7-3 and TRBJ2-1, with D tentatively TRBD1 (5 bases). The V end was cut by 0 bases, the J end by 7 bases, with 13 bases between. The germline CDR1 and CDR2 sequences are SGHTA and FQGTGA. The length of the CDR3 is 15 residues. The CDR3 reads CASSLTEVKGNEQFF. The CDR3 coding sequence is TGTGCCAGCAGCTTAACCGAGGTGAAGGGGAATGAGCAGTTCTTC. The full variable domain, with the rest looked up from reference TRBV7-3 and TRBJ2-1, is GAGVSQTPSNKVTEKGKYVELRCDPISGHTALYWYRQSLGQGPEFLIYFQGTGAADDSGLPNDRFFAVRPEGSVSTLKIQRTERGDSAVYLCASSLTEVKGNEQFFGPGTRLTVL.

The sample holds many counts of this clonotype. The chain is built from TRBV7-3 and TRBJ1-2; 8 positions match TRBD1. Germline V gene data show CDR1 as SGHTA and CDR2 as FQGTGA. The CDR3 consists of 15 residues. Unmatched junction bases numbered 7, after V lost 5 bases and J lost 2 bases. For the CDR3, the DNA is TGTGCCAGCAGCCCAAACCAGGGGGCCAACTATGGCTACACCTTC. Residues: CASSPNQGANYGYTF. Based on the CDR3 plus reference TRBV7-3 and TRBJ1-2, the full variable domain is GAGVSQTPSNKVTEKGKYVELRCDPISGHTALYWYRQSLGQGPEFLIYFQGTGAADDSGLPNDRFFAVRPEGSVSTLKIQRTERGDSAVYLCASSPNQGANYGYTFGSGTRLTVV.

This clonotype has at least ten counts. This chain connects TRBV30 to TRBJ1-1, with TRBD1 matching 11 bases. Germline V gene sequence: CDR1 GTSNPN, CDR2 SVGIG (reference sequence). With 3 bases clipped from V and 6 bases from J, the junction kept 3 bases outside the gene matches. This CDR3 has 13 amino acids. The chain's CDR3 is CAWSWTGGSEAFF. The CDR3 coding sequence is TGTGCCTGGAGCTGGACAGGGGGCTCTGAAGCTTTCTTT. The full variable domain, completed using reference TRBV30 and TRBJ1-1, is SQTIHQWPATLVQPVGSPLSLECTVEGTSNPNLYWYRQAAGRGLQLLFYSVGIGQISSEVPQNLSASRPQDRQFILSSKKLLLSDSGFYLCAWSWTGGSEAFFGQGTRLTVV.

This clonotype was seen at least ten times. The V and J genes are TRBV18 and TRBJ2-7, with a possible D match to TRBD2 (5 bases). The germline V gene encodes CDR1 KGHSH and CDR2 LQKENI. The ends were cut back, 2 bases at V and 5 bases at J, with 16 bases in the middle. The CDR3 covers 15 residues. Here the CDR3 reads CASSPIDRTPNEQYF. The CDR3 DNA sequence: TGTGCCAGCTCACCAATCGATCGGACTCCAAACGAGCAGTACTTC. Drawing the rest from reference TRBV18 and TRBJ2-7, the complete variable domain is NAGVMQNPRHLVRRRGQEARLRCSPMKGHSHVYWYRQLPEEGLKFMVYLQKENIIDESGMPKERFSAEFPKEGPSILRIQQVVRGDSAAYFCASSPIDRTPNEQYFGPGTRLTVT.

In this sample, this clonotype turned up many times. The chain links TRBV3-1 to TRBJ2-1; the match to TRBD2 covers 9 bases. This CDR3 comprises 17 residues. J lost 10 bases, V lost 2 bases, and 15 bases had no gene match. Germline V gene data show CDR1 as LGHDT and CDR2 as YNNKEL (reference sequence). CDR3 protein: CASSQNFLAGMPQEQFF. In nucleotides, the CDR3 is TGTGCCAGCAGCCAAAACTTTCTAGCGGGAATGCCTCAGGAGCAGTTCTTC.

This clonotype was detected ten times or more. The CDR3 sequence: CASSLLPGVGPQHF. For the CDR3, the DNA is TGTGCCAGCAGTTTACTTCCGGGGGTAGGGCCCCAGCATTTT. The chain couples TRBV27 to TRBJ1-5, with D possibly TRBD1 on 5 matching bases. V lost 2 bases and J 9 bases, leaving 14 bases between the germline ends. The CDR3 extends over 14 amino acids. The V gene's germline CDR1 is MNHEY and CDR2 SMNVEV (reference sequence).

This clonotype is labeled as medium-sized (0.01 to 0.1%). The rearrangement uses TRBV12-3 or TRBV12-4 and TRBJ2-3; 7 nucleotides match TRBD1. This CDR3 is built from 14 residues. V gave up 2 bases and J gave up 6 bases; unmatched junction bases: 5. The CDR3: CASSLRGRTDTQYF. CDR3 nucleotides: TGTGCCAGCAGTTTAAGGGGGCGTACGGATACGCAGTATTTT.

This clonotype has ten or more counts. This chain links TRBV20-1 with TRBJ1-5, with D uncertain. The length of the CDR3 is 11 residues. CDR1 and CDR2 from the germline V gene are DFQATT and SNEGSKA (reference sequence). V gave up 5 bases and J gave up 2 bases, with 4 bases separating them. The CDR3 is CSAQGNQPQHF. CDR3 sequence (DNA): TGCAGTGCTCAGGGCAATCAGCCCCAGCATTTT.

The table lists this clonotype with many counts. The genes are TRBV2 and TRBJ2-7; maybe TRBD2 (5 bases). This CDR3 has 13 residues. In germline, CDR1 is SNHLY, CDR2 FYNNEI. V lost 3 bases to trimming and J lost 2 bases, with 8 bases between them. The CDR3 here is CASSDWETYEQYF. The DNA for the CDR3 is TGTGCCAGCAGTGACTGGGAGACCTACGAGCAGTACTTC.

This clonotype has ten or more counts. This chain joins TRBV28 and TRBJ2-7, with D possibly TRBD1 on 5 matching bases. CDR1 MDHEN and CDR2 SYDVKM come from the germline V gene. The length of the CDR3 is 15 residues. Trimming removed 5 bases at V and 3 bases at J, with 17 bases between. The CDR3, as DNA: TGTGCCAGCAGTCGAACCCACAGGATACTCTACGAGCAGTACTTC. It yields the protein CASSRTHRILYEQYF.

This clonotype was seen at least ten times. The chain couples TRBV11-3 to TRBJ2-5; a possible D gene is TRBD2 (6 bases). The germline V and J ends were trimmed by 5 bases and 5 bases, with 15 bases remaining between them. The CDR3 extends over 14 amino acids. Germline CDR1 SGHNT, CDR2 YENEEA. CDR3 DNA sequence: TGTGCCAGCAGCCCCCGGGACTCCAGTGAGACCCAGTACTTC. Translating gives CASSPRDSSETQYF.

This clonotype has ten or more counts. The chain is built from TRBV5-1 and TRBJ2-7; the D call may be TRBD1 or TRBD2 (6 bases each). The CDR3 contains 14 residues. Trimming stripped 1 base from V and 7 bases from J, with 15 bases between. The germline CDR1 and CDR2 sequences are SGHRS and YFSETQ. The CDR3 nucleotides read TGCGCCAGCAGCTTGTTGTCCGGAGGGGGGGAGCAGTACTTC. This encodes CASSLLSGGGEQYF.

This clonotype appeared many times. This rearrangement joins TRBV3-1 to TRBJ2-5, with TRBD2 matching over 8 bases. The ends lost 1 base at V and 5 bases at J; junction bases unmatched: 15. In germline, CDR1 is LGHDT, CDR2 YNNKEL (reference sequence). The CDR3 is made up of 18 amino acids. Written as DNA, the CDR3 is TGTGCCAGCAGCCAAGCCTCCTCTTATCGGGGGGGCCCTGAGACCCAGTACTTC. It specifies CASSQASSYRGGPETQYF.

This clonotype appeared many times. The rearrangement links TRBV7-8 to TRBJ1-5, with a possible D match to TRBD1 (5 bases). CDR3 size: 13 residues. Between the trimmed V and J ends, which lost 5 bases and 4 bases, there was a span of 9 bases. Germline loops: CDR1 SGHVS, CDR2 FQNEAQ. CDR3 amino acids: CASSLGRNQPQHF. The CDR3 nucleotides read TGTGCCAGCAGCCTGGGACGGAATCAGCCCCAGCATTTT.

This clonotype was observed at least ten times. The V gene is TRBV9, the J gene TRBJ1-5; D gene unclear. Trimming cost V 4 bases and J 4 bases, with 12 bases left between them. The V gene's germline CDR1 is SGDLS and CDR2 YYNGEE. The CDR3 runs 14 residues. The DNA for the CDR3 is TGTGCCAGCAGCCGAACCACGGCGAATCAGCCCCAGCATTTT. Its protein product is CASSRTTANQPQHF. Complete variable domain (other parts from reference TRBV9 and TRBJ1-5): DSGVTQTPKHLITATGQRVTLRCSPRSGDLSVYWYQQSLDQGLQFLIQYYNGEERAKGNILERFSAQQFPDLHSELNLSSLELGDSALYFCASSRTTANQPQHFGDGTRLSIL.

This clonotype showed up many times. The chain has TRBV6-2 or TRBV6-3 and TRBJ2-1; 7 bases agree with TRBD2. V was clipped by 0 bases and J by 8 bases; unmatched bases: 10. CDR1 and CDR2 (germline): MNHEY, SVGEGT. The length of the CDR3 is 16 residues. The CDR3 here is CASSYSRSGMVDEQFF. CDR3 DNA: TGTGCCAGCAGTTACTCTAGGAGCGGGATGGTCGATGAGCAGTTCTTC.

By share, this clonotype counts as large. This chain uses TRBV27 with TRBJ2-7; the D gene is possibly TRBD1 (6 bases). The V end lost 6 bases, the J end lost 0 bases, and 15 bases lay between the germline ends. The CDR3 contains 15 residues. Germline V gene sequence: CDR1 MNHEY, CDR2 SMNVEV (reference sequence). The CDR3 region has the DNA TGTGCCAGCAGCCTACAGGGTCCTGTCTCCTACGAGCAGTACTTC. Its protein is CASSLQGPVSYEQYF.

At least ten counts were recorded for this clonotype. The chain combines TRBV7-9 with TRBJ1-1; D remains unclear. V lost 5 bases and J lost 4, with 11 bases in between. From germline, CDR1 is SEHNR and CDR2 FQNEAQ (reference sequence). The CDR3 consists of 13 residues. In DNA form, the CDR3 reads TGTGCCAGCAGCCCAACTCAGCTCACTGAAGCTTTCTTT. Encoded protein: CASSPTQLTEAFF.